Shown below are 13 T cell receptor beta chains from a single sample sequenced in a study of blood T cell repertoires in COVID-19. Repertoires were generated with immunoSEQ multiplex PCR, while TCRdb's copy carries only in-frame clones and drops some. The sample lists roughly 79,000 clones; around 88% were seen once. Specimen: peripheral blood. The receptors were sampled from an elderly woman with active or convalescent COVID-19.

This CDR3 is CASSDEFGTGVEKLFF. The CDR3 DNA reads as TGTGCCAGCAGTGACGAGTTTGGGACAGGGGTAGAAAAACTGTTTTTT. This chain connects TRBV25-1 to TRBJ1-4, with TRBD1 matching over 10 bases. Per germline, CDR1 MGHDK and CDR2 SYGVNS. V shed 3 bases, J shed 8 bases, and the junction held 9 bases outside the gene matches. This CDR3 is 16 amino acids long.

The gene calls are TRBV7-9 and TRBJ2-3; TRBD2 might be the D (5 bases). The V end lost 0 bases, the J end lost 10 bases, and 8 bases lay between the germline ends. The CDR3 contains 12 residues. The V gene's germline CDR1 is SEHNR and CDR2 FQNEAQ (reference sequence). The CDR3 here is CASSLAGGSQYF. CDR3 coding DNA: TGTGCCAGCAGCTTAGCCGGAGGTTCGCAGTATTTT.

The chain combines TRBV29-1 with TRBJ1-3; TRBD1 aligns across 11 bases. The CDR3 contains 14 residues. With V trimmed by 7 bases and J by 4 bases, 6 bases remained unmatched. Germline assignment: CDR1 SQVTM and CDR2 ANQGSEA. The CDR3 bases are TGCAGCGCCGGACAGGGGGCTACCGGAAACACCATATATTTT. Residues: CSAGQGATGNTIYF.

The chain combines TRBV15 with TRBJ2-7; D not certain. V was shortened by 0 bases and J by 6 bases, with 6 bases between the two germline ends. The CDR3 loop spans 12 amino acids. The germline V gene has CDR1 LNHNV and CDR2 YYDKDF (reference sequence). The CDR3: CATSRDVREQYF. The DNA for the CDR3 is TGTGCCACCAGCAGAGACGTGCGCGAGCAGTACTTC. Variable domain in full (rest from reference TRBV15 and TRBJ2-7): DAMVIQNPRYQVTQFGKPVTLSCSQTLNHNVMYWYQQKSSQAPKLLFHYYDKDFNNEADTPDNFQSRRPNTSFCFLDIRSPGLGDTAMYLCATSRDVREQYFGPGTRLTVT.

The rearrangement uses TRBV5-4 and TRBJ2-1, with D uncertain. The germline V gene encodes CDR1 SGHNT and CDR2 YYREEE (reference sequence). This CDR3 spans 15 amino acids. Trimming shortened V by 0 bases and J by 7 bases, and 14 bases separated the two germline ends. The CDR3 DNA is TGTGCCAGCAGCTTGGGATCAGGCATCGGAAATGAGCAGTTCTTC. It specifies CASSLGSGIGNEQFF. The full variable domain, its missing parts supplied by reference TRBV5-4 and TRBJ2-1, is ETGVTQSPTHLIKTRGQQVTLRCSSQSGHNTVSWYQQALGQGPQFIFQYYREEENGRGNFPPRFSGLQFPNYSSELNVNALELDDSALYLCASSLGSGIGNEQFFGPGTRLTVL.

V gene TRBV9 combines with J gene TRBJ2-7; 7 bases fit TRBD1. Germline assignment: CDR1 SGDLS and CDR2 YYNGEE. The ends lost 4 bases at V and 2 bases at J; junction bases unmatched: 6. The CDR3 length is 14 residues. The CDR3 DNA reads TGTGCCAGCAGCCAATCGGACAGGACCTACGAGCAGTACTTC. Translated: CASSQSDRTYEQYF.

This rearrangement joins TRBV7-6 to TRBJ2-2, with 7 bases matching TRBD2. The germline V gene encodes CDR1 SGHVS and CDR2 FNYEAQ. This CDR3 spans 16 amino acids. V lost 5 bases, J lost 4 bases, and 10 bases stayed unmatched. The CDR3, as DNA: TGTGCCAGCAGCCCCGTTGGCGGGAGTGTCACCGGGGAGCTGTTTTTT. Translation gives CASSPVGGSVTGELFF. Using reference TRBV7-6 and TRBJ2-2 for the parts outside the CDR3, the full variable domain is GAGVSQSPRYKVTKRGQDVALRCDPISGHVSLYWYRQALGQGPEFLTYFNYEAQQDKSGLPNDRFSAERPEGSISTLTIQRTEQRDSAMYRCASSPVGGSVTGELFFGEGSRLTVL.

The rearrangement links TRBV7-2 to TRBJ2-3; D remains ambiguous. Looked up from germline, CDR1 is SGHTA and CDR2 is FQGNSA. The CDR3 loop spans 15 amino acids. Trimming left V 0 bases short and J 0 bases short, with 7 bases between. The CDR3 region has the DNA TGTGCCAGCAGCTTAGCCGCGTTTAGCACAGATACGCAGTATTTT. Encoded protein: CASSLAAFSTDTQYF.

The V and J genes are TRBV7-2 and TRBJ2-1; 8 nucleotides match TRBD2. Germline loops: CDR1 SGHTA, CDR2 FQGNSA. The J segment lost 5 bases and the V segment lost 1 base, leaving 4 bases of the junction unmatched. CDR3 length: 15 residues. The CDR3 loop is CASSLVAGKNNEQFF. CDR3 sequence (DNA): TGTGCCAGCAGCTTAGTAGCGGGGAAAAACAATGAGCAGTTCTTC.

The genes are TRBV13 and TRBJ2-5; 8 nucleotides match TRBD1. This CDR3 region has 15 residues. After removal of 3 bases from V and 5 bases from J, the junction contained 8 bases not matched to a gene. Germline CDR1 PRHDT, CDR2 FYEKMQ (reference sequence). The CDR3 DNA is TGTGCCAGCAGCTTCTATGACAGGGGTTGGGAGACCCAGTACTTC. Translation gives CASSFYDRGWETQYF.

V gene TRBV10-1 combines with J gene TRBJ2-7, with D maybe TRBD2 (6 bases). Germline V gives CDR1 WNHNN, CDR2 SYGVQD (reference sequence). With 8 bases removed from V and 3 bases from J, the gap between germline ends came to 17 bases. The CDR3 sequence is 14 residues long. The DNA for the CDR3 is TGCGCCAGCCAGCGGGTCAGGGCACACTACGAGCAGTACTTC. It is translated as CASQRVRAHYEQYF.

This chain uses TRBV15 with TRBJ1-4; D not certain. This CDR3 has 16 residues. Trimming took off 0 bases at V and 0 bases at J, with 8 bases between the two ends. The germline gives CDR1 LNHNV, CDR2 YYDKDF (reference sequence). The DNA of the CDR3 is TGTGCCACCAGCAGAGAATTGGCCGCAACTAATGAAAAACTGTTTTTT. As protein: CATSRELAATNEKLFF. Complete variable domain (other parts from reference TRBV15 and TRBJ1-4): DAMVIQNPRYQVTQFGKPVTLSCSQTLNHNVMYWYQQKSSQAPKLLFHYYDKDFNNEADTPDNFQSRRPNTSFCFLDIRSPGLGDTAMYLCATSRELAATNEKLFFGSGTQLSVL.

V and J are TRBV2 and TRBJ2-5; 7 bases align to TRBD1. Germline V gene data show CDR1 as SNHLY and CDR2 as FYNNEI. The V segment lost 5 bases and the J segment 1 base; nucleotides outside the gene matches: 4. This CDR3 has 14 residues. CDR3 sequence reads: CASSPDRIQETQYF. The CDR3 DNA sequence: TGTGCCAGCAGTCCGGACAGGATCCAAGAGACCCAGTACTTC.